Presented here are 11 T cell receptor beta chains from one specimen sequenced in a study of T cells in severe cutaneous drug reactions. The iRepertoire multiplex PCR system with TCR subtype-specific primers built both bulk and single-cell libraries. TCRdb processed the multiplex PCR reads again and assigns one entry to each CDR3 protein, with no DNA. The sample table sets out around 6,000 distinct CDR3 sequences. Sequenced patients had Stevens-Johnson syndrome or toxic epidermal necrolysis caused by carbamazepine. The sample comprised PBMCs. These TCRs come from a human donor with a severe cutaneous adverse drug reaction.

V and J are TRBV30 and TRBJ2-1; there is no DNA to check the TCRdb D call of TRBD2. The CDR3 totals 14 residues. Germline V gene lookup returns CDR1 GTSNPN and CDR2 SVGIG (reference sequence). CDR3 amino acids: CAGVTSGITFEQFF.

This chain connects TRBV14 to TRBJ2-1; TCRdb proposes TRBD2, but this gene call is untestable without DNA. Per germline, CDR1 SGHDN and CDR2 FVKESK. The CDR3 consists of 20 residues. CDR3 loop: CASSPLGAGARGSISGEQFF.

The chain carries TRBV5-1 and TRBJ2-2; as DNA is missing, the TRBD1 call by TCRdb cannot be tested. Per germline, CDR1 SGHRS and CDR2 YFSETQ. This CDR3 has 16 residues. The CDR3: CASTPRDTPSTGELFF.

The chain joins TRBV11-2 to TRBJ2-1; TCRdb lists TRBD2, though no DNA is available to test this call. Germline V gene data show CDR1 as SGHAT and CDR2 as FQNNGV. The CDR3 runs to 18 residues. The CDR3 region is CASSLRSSGLNSYNEQFF.

The chain has TRBV5-1 and TRBJ2-7; there is no DNA to check the TCRdb D call of TRBD2. Germline CDR1 SGHRS, CDR2 YFSETQ. The length of the CDR3 is 16 residues. CDR3 amino acids: CASSYFSTSSPYEQYF.

This clonotype shows up as medium-sized by frequency. This chain connects TRBV6-2 or TRBV6-3 to TRBJ2-3; TCRdb outputs TRBD2, but without DNA this stays unchecked. CDR1 is MNHEY, CDR2 SVGEGT, per germline. This CDR3 region has 13 residues. CDR3 protein: CASSRDSTDTQYF.

The genes are TRBV18 and TRBJ2-7; no DNA is available, so the TRBD1 call from TCRdb remains unchecked. This CDR3 comprises 14 residues. Germline CDR1 KGHSH, CDR2 LQKENI. The CDR3: CASSPTASSYEQYF.

This clonotype counts as medium-sized by frequency. V usage is TRBV7-9 and J usage is TRBJ2-1; TCRdb designates TRBD1, a call that cannot be tested without DNA. CDR3 length: 16 amino acids. In germline, CDR1 is SEHNR, CDR2 FQNEAQ (reference sequence). The CDR3 region is CASSIKTGMSYNEQFF. The complete variable domain, with remaining parts taken from reference TRBV7-9 and TRBJ2-1, reads DTGVSQNPRHKITKRGQNVTFRCDPISEHNRLYWYRQTLGQGPEFLTYFQNEAQLEKSRLLSDRFSAERPKGSFSTLEIQRTEQGDSAMYLCASSIKTGMSYNEQFFGPGTRLTVL.

Frequency places this clonotype as medium-sized. The CDR3 loop reads CASSQENRAEAFF. This chain joins TRBV4-1 and TRBJ1-1; as DNA is missing, the TRBD1 call by TCRdb cannot be tested. This CDR3 has 13 amino acids. Germline CDR1 and CDR2: MGHRA and YSYEKL.

Judged by frequency, this clonotype is medium-sized. The CDR3 sequence: CASSPIPGRIYTF. The V call is TRBV27, the J call TRBJ1-2; TCRdb names TRBD1, which stays unverified in the absence of DNA. CDR1 and CDR2 (germline): MNHEY, SMNVEV (reference sequence). The CDR3 has 13 residues.

Its frequency marks this clonotype as medium-sized. The V call is TRBV27, the J call TRBJ2-3; the TCRdb call, TRBD2, lacks DNA for checking. Germline CDR1 reads MNHEY; CDR2 reads SMNVEV (reference sequence). The CDR3 runs 15 residues. CDR3 loop: CASMVAGGSTDTQYF.